This TCR beta chain was recovered during a study of blood T cell repertoires in COVID-19. CDR3 length equals 10 residues. Germline assignment: CDR1 LNHDA and CDR2 SQIVND (reference sequence). Trimming left V 10 bases short and J 5 bases short, with 8 bases between. Libraries were prepared by immunoSEQ multiplex PCR; TCRdb keeps only in-frame clonotypes and omits some of them. Of around 250,000 clones listed, over 70% are singletons. Recruitment covered 20 to 25 US areas and drew participants whose ages spanned about 18 to 90 years. The chain uses TRBV19 and TRBJ1-2, with D possibly matching TRBD1 (5 bases). The source material was PBMCs or T cells enriched from blood (not recorded which). The clonotype was recovered from a woman in her thirties or forties who had been exposed to COVID-19. As DNA, the CDR3 is TGTGCCACTGGGGGGTATGGCTACACCTTC. It is translated as CATGGYGYTF.